This T cell receptor beta chain was identified during a study of CD8 T cells in ankylosing spondylitis. Broader study findings: In peripheral blood, disease-linked CD8+ clones occurred at relatively low frequencies. Previously reported in reactive arthritis synovial fluid and blood were some of the motif variants. Roughly eight highly homologous variants made up a TCR beta motif that seemed to typify ankylosing spondylitis blood. Matched ankylosing spondylitis synovial fluid reportedly showed significant enrichment of disease-linked clones.

Germline loops: CDR1 KGHSH, CDR2 LQKENI. Trimming left V 4 bases short and J 0 bases short, with 9 bases between. There are 15 residues in the CDR3. TCRdb fed the 5' RACE reads into MiXCR, producing one record per CDR3 protein. The data hold about 250,000 distinct CDR3 sequences, with more than 25% observed a single time. This clonotype was seen a single time. Its antigen is currently unknown. The V call is TRBV18, the J call TRBJ1-4; D is uncertain. The specimen sequenced was blood, either unsorted or a sorted T cell fraction (not recorded which). This sequence originates from a male donor with ankylosing spondylitis or in good health (not recorded which). The CDR3 spells CASSLPIATNEKLFF. In DNA, the CDR3 is TGTGCCAGCTCACTCCCAATTGCAACTAATGAAAAACTGTTTTTT.